The T cell receptor beta chain described here comes from a study of T cell responses to AZD1222 COVID-19 vaccine. Across the study: Second doses at about 4 or about 12 weeks were pooled.

From germline, CDR1 is GTSNPN and CDR2 SVGIG (reference sequence). V was pared by 5 bases and J by 5 bases, with 21 bases between. The CDR3 loop spans 15 amino acids. General study findings and limits: Repertoire sampling happened only post peak T cell response.

Repertoires were generated with immunoSEQ multiplex PCR, while TCRdb's copy carries only in-frame clones and drops some. The profile shows about 85,000 clones, approximately 86% of them singletons. Notes on this clone: Antigen unknown.

Sequencing used peripheral blood, obtained on day 0 of AZD1222 vaccination. The chain employs TRBV30 and TRBJ2-5, with D tentatively TRBD2 (5 bases). This receptor was taken from an adult in good health. The CDR3 sequence is CAWGPLGADAETQYF. The CDR3 nucleotides are TGTGCCTGGGGCCCGTTAGGAGCGGACGCGGAGACCCAGTACTTC. The variable domain in full, with the rest retrieved from reference TRBV30 and TRBJ2-5, is SQTIHQWPATLVQPVGSPLSLECTVEGTSNPNLYWYRQAAGRGLQLLFYSVGIGQISSEVPQNLSASRPQDRQFILSSKKLLLSDSGFYLCAWGPLGADAETQYFGPGTRLLVL.